The T cell receptor beta chain under discussion was sequenced for a study of Graves' ophthalmopathy and Graves' hyperthyroidism. Findings and caveats of the study: The model achieved under 71% sensitivity and roughly 79% specificity for ophthalmopathy progression.

A word on this clonotype: Its specificity is not known.

From RNA, the CDR3 regions of TCR beta chains were amplified and sequenced. RT-PCR with HTBI primers came first, then second-round multiplex PCR. In TCRdb, the multiplex PCR reads were re-called with MiXCR into one record per CDR3 protein. Among roughly 50,000 distinct CDR3 sequences listed, 45% to 55% were seen once. The germline V gene encodes CDR1 SEHNR and CDR2 FQNEAQ (reference sequence). The CDR3 runs 13 residues. V shed 3 bases and J shed 3 bases, with 8 bases lying between them. The sequence was collected from an adult woman with Graves' ophthalmopathy. V and J are TRBV7-9 and TRBJ1-1; TRBD1 is a possible D gene (6 bases). The sequencing sample was made of peripheral blood. The CDR3 here is CASSFRTDTEAFF. The CDR3 coding sequence is TGTGCCAGCAGCTTTCGGACAGACACTGAAGCTTTCTTT. Drawing the rest from reference TRBV7-9 and TRBJ1-1, the complete variable domain is DTGVSQNPRHKITKRGQNVTFRCDPISEHNRLYWYRQTLGQGPEFLTYFQNEAQLEKSRLLSDRFSAERPKGSFSTLEIQRTEQGDSAMYLCASSFRTDTEAFFGQGTRLTVV.